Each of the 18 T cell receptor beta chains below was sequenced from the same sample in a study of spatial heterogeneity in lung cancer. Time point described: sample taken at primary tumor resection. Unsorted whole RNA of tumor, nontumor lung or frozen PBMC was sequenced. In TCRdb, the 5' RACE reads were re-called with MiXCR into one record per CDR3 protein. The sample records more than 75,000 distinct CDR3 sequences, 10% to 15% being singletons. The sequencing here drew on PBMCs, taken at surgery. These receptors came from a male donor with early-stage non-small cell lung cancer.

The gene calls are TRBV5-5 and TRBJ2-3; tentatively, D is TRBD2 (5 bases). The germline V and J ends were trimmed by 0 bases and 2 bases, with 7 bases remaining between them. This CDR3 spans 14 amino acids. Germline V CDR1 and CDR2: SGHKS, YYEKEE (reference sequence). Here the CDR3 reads CASSLERDTDTQYF. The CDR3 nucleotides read TGTGCCAGCAGCTTGGAGAGGGACACAGATACGCAGTATTTT.

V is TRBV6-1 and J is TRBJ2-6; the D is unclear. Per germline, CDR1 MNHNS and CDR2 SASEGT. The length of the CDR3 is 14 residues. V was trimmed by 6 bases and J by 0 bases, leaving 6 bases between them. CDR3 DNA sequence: TGTGCCAGCAGCCTGACCTCTGGGGCCAACGTCCTGACTTTC. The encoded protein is CASSLTSGANVLTF.

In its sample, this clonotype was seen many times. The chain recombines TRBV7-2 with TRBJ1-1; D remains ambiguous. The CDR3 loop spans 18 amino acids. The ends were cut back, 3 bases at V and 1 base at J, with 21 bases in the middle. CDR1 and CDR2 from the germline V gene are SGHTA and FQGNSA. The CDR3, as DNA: TGTGCCAGCAGCTTTGGGCCGGCCAACCCTCTGGCGAACACTGAAGCTTTCTTT. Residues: CASSFGPANPLANTEAFF.

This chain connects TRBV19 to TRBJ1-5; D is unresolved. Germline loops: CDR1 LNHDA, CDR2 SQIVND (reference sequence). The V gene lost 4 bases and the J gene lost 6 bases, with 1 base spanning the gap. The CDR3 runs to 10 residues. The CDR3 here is CASSTQPQHF. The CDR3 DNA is TGTGCCAGTAGTACTCAGCCCCAGCATTTT.

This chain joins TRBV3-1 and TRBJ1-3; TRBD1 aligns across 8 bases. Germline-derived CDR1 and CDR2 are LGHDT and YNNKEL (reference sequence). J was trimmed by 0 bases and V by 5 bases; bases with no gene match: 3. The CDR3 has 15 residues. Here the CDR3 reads CASSFTGGSGNTIYF. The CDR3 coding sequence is TGTGCCAGCAGCTTTACAGGGGGCTCTGGAAACACCATATATTTT.

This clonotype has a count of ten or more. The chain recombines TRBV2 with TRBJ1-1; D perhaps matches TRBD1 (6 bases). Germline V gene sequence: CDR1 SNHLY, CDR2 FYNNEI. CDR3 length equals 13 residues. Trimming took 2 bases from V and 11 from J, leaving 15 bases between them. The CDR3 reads CASSETGTTKAFF. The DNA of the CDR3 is TGTGCCAGCAGTGAAACAGGGACTACTAAGGCTTTCTTT.

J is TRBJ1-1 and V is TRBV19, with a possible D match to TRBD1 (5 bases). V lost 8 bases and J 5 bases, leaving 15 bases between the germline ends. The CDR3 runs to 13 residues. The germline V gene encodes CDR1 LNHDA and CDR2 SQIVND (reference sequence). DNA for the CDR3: TGTGCCAGTTCGAGGGGACCTGGGACTGAAGCTTTCTTT. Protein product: CASSRGPGTEAFF.

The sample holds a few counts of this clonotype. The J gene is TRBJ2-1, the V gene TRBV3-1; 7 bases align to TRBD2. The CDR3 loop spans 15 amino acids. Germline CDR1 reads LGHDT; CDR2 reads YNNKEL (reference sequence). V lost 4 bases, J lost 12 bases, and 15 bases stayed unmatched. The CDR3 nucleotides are TGTGCCAGCAGCCCCCTTGTAGGTTCTTCGGGGGGGCAGTTCTTC. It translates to CASSPLVGSSGGQFF.

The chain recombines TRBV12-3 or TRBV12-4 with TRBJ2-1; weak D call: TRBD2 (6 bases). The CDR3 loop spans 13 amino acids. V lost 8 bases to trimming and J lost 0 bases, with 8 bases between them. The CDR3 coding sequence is TGTGCCAGCTCAGCGGGCTCCTACAATGAGCAGTTCTTC. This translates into CASSAGSYNEQFF.

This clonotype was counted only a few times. CDR3 bases: TGTGCCACCAGCAGAGATCCCGGGATCTACGAGCAGTACTTC. It codes for CATSRDPGIYEQYF. The chain carries TRBV15 and TRBJ2-7, with a weak D call TRBD2 (5 bases). The germline V gene encodes CDR1 LNHNV and CDR2 YYDKDF (reference sequence). CDR3 length equals 14 residues. The V and J ends lost 0 bases and 3 bases respectively, with 9 bases between them.

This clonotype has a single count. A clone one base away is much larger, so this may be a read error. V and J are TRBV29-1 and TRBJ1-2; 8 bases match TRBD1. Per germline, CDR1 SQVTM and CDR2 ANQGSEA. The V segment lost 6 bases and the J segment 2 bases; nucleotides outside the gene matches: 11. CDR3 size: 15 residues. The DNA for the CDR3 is TGCAGCGTGCAAGACAGGGGACGAACGAACTATGGCTACACCTTC. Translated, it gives CSVQDRGRTNYGYTF.

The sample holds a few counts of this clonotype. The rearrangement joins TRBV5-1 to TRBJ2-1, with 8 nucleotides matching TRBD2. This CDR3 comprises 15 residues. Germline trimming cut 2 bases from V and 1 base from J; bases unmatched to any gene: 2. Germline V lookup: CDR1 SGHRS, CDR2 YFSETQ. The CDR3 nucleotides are TGCGCCAGCAGCTTTTCTAGCGGGTCCTACAATGAGCAGTTCTTC. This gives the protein CASSFSSGSYNEQFF.

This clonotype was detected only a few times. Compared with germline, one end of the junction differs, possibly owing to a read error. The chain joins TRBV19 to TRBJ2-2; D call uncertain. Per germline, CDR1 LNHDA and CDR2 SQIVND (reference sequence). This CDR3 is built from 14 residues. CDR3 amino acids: CASSIGRVTGELFF. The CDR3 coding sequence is TGTGCCAGTAGCATAGGTCGGGTAACCGGGGAGCTGTTTTTT.

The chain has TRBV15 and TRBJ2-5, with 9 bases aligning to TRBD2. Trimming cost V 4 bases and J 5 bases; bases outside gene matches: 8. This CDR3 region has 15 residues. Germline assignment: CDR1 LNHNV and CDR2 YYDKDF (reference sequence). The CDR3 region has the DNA TGTGCCACCAGCATGGGGGCGGGAGGGCACGAGACCCAGTACTTC. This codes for CATSMGAGGHETQYF.

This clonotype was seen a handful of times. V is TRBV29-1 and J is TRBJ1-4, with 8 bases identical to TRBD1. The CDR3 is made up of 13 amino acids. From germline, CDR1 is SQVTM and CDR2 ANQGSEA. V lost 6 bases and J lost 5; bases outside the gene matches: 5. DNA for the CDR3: TGCAGCGTCGCCGGGACAGGCAATGAAAAACTGTTTTTT. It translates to CSVAGTGNEKLFF.

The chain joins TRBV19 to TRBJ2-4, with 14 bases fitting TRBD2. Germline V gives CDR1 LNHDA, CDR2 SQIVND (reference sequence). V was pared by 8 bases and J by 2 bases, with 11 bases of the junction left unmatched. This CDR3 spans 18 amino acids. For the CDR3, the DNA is TGTGCCAGTTCCCTCCAGACTAGCGGGGGGGCAACCAAAAACATTCAGTACTTC. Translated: CASSLQTSGGATKNIQYF.

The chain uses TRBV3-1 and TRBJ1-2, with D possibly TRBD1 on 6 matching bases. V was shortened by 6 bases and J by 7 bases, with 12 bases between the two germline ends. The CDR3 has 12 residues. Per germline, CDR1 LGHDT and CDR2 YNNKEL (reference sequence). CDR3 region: CASRHRAGGYTF. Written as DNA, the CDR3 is TGTGCCAGCAGGCACAGGGCAGGTGGCTACACCTTC.

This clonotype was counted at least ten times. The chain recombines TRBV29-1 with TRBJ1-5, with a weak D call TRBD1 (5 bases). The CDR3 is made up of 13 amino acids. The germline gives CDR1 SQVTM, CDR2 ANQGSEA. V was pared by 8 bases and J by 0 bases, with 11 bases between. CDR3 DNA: TGCAGCTACGGGACGGATAGCAATCAGCCCCAGCATTTT. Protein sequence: CSYGTDSNQPQHF.